The next 26 T cell receptor beta chains were all read from a single sample in a study of T cell responses to AZD1222 COVID-19 vaccine (dated by TCRdb to the early 2020s). Explained via the paper, the time point label denotes: baseline before first vaccination. The method behind the library was the immunoSEQ multiplex PCR assay. As stored in TCRdb, this immuneACCESS dataset retains in-frame rearrangements with V and J assigned. A fraction of the clones does not appear; measured against another copy, unresolved V genes explain less than half of the discrepancy, and the remainder lacks a known reason. The sample includes 80,000 to 100,000 clones, with approximately 91% observed a single time. Clones ranked in the top ten supply about an eighth of the sample. The source material was peripheral blood, sampled on day 0 of AZD1222 vaccination. All receptors derive from an adult in good health.

This chain joins TRBV6-5 and TRBJ1-1; TRBD1 aligns across 9 bases. The length of the CDR3 is 12 residues. Germline V gives CDR1 MNHEY, CDR2 SVGAGI. With V trimmed by 5 bases and J by 14 bases, 9 bases remained unmatched. The CDR3 loop reads CASSRGGQGAFF. CDR3 nucleotides: TGTGCCAGCAGTCGGGGGGGACAGGGTGCCTTCTTT.

This clone appeared a single time. This chain links TRBV18 with TRBJ2-7, with 9 nucleotides matching TRBD2. The CDR3 has 17 amino acids. V shed 2 bases, J shed 0 bases, and the junction held 8 bases outside the gene matches. Looked up from germline, CDR1 is KGHSH and CDR2 is LQKENI. CDR3 region: CASSPKAGGVSSYEQYF. The CDR3 coding sequence is TGTGCCAGCTCACCAAAAGCGGGGGGCGTGAGCTCCTACGAGCAGTACTTC.

This clone was seen only once. The chain joins TRBV19 to TRBJ2-6; 10 positions match TRBD1. CDR1 LNHDA and CDR2 SQIVND come from the germline V gene (reference sequence). This CDR3 contains 20 residues. After removal of 2 bases from V and 0 bases from J, the junction contained 10 bases not matched to a gene. CDR3 nucleotide sequence: TGTGCCAGTAGTATACGTCGACAGGGGGCCGCCGACTCTGGGGCCAACGTCCTGACTTTC. Translating gives CASSIRRQGAADSGANVLTF.

This rearrangement joins TRBV30 to TRBJ1-2; D unresolved. Between the trimmed V and J ends, which lost 0 bases and 2 bases, there was a span of 10 bases. CDR1 and CDR2 (germline): GTSNPN, SVGIG (reference sequence). There are 14 residues in the CDR3. This CDR3 reads CAWSVLGRNYGYTF. The CDR3 coding sequence is TGTGCCTGGAGTGTACTCGGCAGAAACTATGGCTACACCTTC.

This chain uses TRBV6-2 or TRBV6-3 with TRBJ1-2; 7 bases map to TRBD1. The CDR3 runs to 15 residues. Germline CDR1 MNHEY, CDR2 SVGEGT. With 5 bases clipped from V and 0 bases from J, the junction kept 6 bases outside the gene matches. The CDR3 bases are TGTGCCAGCAGTCTCCTAGGGACAGCTAACTATGGCTACACCTTC. Protein: CASSLLGTANYGYTF.

The chain joins TRBV6-2 or TRBV6-3 to TRBJ1-2; D gene unclear. The V gene's germline CDR1 is MNHEY and CDR2 SVGEGT. V dropped 2 bases and J dropped 1 base, with 5 bases sitting between them. The CDR3 sequence is 13 residues long. CDR3 in amino acids: CASSYGLNYGYTF. The CDR3 DNA reads TGTGCCAGCAGTTACGGGCTTAACTATGGCTACACCTTC.

This clone was seen only once. The genes are TRBV6-1 and TRBJ1-4; no definite D call. Per the germline V gene, CDR1 is MNHNS and CDR2 is SASEGT. The CDR3 loop spans 14 amino acids. Between the trimmed V and J ends, which lost 1 base and 8 bases, there was a span of 11 bases. The CDR3 is CASSEVPREEKLFF. CDR3 coding DNA: TGTGCCAGCAGTGAAGTACCTCGGGAGGAAAAACTGTTTTTT.

V gene TRBV5-5 combines with J gene TRBJ2-4, with a tentative D call TRBD2 (5 bases). V was trimmed by 0 bases and J by 1 base, leaving 11 bases between them. Germline-derived CDR1 and CDR2 are SGHKS and YYEKEE (reference sequence). The CDR3 is 16 amino acids. CDR3 in DNA: TGTGCCAGCAGCTTGGGCTCACGCGGGGCCAAAAACATTCAGTACTTC. It translates to CASSLGSRGAKNIQYF.

In DNA, the CDR3 is TGTGCCAGCAGCTTAGTGGGGGTTAAGAACACTGAAGCTTTCTTT. It codes for CASSLVGVKNTEAFF. This chain connects TRBV7-8 to TRBJ1-1, with D possibly matching TRBD1 (5 bases). Germline assignment: CDR1 SGHVS and CDR2 FQNEAQ. The CDR3 loop spans 15 amino acids. V lost 1 base and J lost 1, with 10 bases in between.

This sequence joins TRBV29-1 and TRBJ1-4, with D unresolved. The CDR3 has 13 residues. V dropped 5 bases and J dropped 8 bases, with 15 bases sitting between them. CDR1 SQVTM and CDR2 ANQGSEA come from the germline V gene. CDR3 sequence: CSVQIFQQEKLFF. CDR3 coding DNA: TGCAGCGTTCAAATCTTCCAACAGGAAAAACTGTTTTTT.

The rearrangement links TRBV27 to TRBJ1-4; TRBD1 might be the D (5 bases). CDR3 length: 11 residues. Germline V CDR1 and CDR2: MNHEY, SMNVEV (reference sequence). The germline V and J ends were trimmed by 3 bases and 13 bases, with 9 bases remaining between them. The CDR3 protein is CASSFGHLLFF. The CDR3 nucleotides are TGTGCCAGCAGTTTTGGACATCTACTGTTTTTT.

The chain employs TRBV6-5 and TRBJ1-2; D may be TRBD1 (5 bases). The CDR3 spans 13 residues. V was pared by 6 bases and J by 5 bases, with 13 bases between. The germline V gene has CDR1 MNHEY and CDR2 SVGAGI. CDR3: CASRSRDGYGYTF. Written as DNA, the CDR3 is TGTGCCAGCAGGTCCCGGGACGGTTATGGCTACACCTTC.

The chain couples TRBV11-2 to TRBJ2-3; perhaps TRBD2 as D (7 bases). Germline V gives CDR1 SGHAT, CDR2 FQNNGV. The CDR3 consists of 15 residues. V gave up 1 base and J gave up 4 bases, with 12 bases separating them. The CDR3 sequence is CASSLGGGASDTQYF. CDR3 nucleotides: TGTGCCAGCAGCTTAGGAGGGGGGGCCTCAGATACGCAGTATTTT.

The chain couples TRBV5-1 to TRBJ1-1; 7 bases fit TRBD1. The junction had 8 bases not matched to a gene; V was cut back by 2 bases and J by 4 bases. Germline assignment: CDR1 SGHRS and CDR2 YFSETQ. CDR3 size: 15 residues. The CDR3 loop is CASSLLTGHSTEAFF. The CDR3 region has the DNA TGCGCCAGCAGCTTATTGACAGGGCATAGCACTGAAGCTTTCTTT.

This sequence joins TRBV14 and TRBJ1-1; D is unresolved. Germline V CDR1 and CDR2: SGHDN, FVKESK. V lost 1 base to trimming and J lost 1 base, with 4 bases between them. CDR3 length equals 13 residues. CDR3: CASSQARNTEAFF. In DNA form, the CDR3 reads TGTGCCAGCAGCCAAGCCAGGAACACTGAAGCTTTCTTT.

The chain combines TRBV7-6 with TRBJ2-1, with D hard to call. The CDR3 runs 13 residues. Germline CDR1 SGHVS, CDR2 FNYEAQ. Trimming shortened V by 3 bases and J by 1 base, and 4 bases separated the two germline ends. The CDR3 coding sequence is TGTGCCAGCAGCTTGGGGTCCTACAATGAGCAGTTCTTC. It specifies CASSLGSYNEQFF.

The chain has TRBV6-2 or TRBV6-3 and TRBJ2-2; tentatively, D is TRBD2 (6 bases). The germline V gene has CDR1 MNHEY and CDR2 SVGEGT. The length of the CDR3 is 16 residues. V was clipped by 0 bases and J by 5 bases, with 13 bases between them. In DNA, the CDR3 is TGTGCCAGCAGTTACTCCGTGGGGGGAGGAACCGGGGAGCTGTTTTTT. Protein sequence: CASSYSVGGGTGELFF.

The chain uses TRBV7-6 and TRBJ2-7, with 7 nucleotides matching TRBD1. V gave up 5 bases and J gave up 1 base; unmatched junction bases: 8. In germline, CDR1 is SGHVS, CDR2 FNYEAQ. The CDR3 covers 15 residues. The CDR3 sequence is CASSLTRDSSYEQYF. The CDR3 DNA reads as TGTGCCAGCAGCCTCACCCGGGACAGTTCCTACGAGCAGTACTTC.

V gene TRBV6-2 or TRBV6-3 combines with J gene TRBJ2-5; 8 nucleotides align to TRBD2. The V segment lost 4 bases and the J segment 9 bases; nucleotides outside the gene matches: 7. The V gene's germline CDR1 is MNHEY and CDR2 SVGEGT. This CDR3 contains 13 residues. Here the CDR3 DNA reads TGTGCCAGCAGTTTACTAGCGGTGGAGGCCCAGTACTTC. Protein product: CASSLLAVEAQYF.

The V and J genes are TRBV10-3 and TRBJ2-5, with 8 bases that match TRBD1. The trim removed 2 bases at V and 5 bases at J, leaving 10 bases unmatched. Germline V gives CDR1 ENHRY, CDR2 SYGVKD. The CDR3 spans 16 residues. The CDR3 nucleotides are TGTGCCATCAGTGAGGGCCAGGGGGCCGGGCAGGAGACCCAGTACTTC. Its protein product is CAISEGQGAGQETQYF.

This chain links TRBV3-1 (or the pseudogene TRBV3-2) with TRBJ1-3; tentatively, D is TRBD1 (5 bases). V was clipped by 3 bases and J by 2 bases, with 8 bases between them. CDR3 size: 14 residues. Germline assignment: CDR1 LGHDT and CDR2 YNNKEL (reference sequence). The CDR3 protein is CASSQGRAGNTIYF. The CDR3 DNA reads TGTGCCAGCAGCCAGGGACGGGCTGGAAACACCATATATTTT.

The CDR3 is CASSLLAGGKETQYF. CDR3 nucleotide sequence: TGTGCCAGCAGCTTATTAGCGGGGGGGAAGGAGACCCAGTACTTC. The rearrangement links TRBV13 to TRBJ2-5, with TRBD2 matching 11 bases. V lost 2 bases to trimming and J lost 5 bases; unmatched junction nucleotides: 4. This CDR3 contains 15 residues. From germline, CDR1 is PRHDT and CDR2 FYEKMQ (reference sequence).

V gene TRBV9 combines with J gene TRBJ2-7; D may be TRBD2 (6 bases). CDR1 is SGDLS, CDR2 YYNGEE, per germline. V was shortened by 0 bases and J by 1 base, with 23 bases between the two germline ends. The CDR3 spans 19 residues. CDR3 in amino acids: CASSVGIGGGRSLSYEQYF. The CDR3 DNA sequence: TGTGCCAGCAGCGTAGGGATCGGGGGAGGCCGATCCCTTTCCTACGAGCAGTACTTC.

The chain links TRBV7-8 to TRBJ1-2, with TRBD1 matching 11 bases. The CDR3 spans 16 residues. V was pared by 5 bases and J by 2 bases, with 7 bases of the junction left unmatched. The germline V gene has CDR1 SGHVS and CDR2 FQNEAQ. The CDR3 region has the DNA TGTGCCAGCAGCCCGAGGGGACAGGGGGGAAACTATGGCTACACCTTC. As protein: CASSPRGQGGNYGYTF.

The chain has TRBV5-6 and TRBJ1-1, with a possible D match to TRBD1 (6 bases). CDR1 and CDR2 from the germline V gene are SGHDT and YYEEEE. V gave up 4 bases and J gave up 7 bases, with 11 bases separating them. The CDR3 is 12 residues long. The CDR3 DNA reads as TGTGCCAGCAGCACCCCGACAGGTGAAGCTTTCTTT. Its translation: CASSTPTGEAFF. The variable domain in full, with the rest retrieved from reference TRBV5-6 and TRBJ1-1, is DAGVTQSPTHLIKTRGQQVTLRCSPKSGHDTVSWYQQALGQGPQFIFQYYEEEERQRGNFPDRFSGHQFPNYSSELNVNALLLGDSALYLCASSTPTGEAFFGQGTRLTVV.

This sequence joins TRBV6-5 and TRBJ1-2; D unresolved. Germline lookup yields CDR1 MNHEY and CDR2 SVGAGI. The CDR3 has 13 residues. Deletions cut 0 bases from V and 5 bases from J, with 7 bases between. The CDR3 DNA is TGTGCCAGCAGTTACTCGCCCGGATATGGCTACACCTTC. It specifies CASSYSPGYGYTF.